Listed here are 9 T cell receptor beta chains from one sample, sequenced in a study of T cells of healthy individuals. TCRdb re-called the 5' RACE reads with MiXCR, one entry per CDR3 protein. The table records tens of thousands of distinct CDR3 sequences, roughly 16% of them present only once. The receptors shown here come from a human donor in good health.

The CDR3 DNA sequence: TGTGCCTGGAGTGATGGGCAGGGGATTTCAGATACGCAGTATTTT. This encodes CAWSDGQGISDTQYF. J is TRBJ2-3 and V is TRBV30; a possible D gene is TRBD1 (6 bases). Trimming removed 1 base from V and 4 bases from J, with 15 bases in between. This CDR3 region has 15 residues. Germline lookup yields CDR1 GTSNPN and CDR2 SVGIG (reference sequence).

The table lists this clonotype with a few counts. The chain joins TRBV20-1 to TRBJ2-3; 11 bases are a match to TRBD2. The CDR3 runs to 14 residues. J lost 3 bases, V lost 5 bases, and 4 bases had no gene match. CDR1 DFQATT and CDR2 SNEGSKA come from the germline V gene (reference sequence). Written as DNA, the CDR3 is TGCAGTGCTCGTAGCGGGAGGGGGACAGATACGCAGTATTTT. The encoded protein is CSARSGRGTDTQYF.

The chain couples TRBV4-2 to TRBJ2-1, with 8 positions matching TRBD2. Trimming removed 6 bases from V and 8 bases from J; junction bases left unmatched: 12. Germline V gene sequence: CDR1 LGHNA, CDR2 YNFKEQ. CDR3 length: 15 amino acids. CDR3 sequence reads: CASSYGLADVHEQFF. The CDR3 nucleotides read TGTGCCAGCAGTTACGGACTAGCAGACGTTCATGAGCAGTTCTTC.

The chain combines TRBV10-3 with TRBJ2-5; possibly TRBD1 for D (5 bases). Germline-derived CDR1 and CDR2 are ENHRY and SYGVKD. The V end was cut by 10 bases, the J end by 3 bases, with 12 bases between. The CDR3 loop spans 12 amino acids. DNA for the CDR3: TGTGCCACGCGCAGCAGGGAAGAGACCCAGTACTTC. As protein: CATRSREETQYF.

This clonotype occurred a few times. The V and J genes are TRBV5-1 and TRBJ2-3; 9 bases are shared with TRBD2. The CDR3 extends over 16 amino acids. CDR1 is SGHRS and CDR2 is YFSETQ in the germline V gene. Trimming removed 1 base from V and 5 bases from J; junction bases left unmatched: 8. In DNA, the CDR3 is TGCGCCAGCAGCTTGAAGGCTAGCGGGGAGGGAGATACGCAGTATTTT. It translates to CASSLKASGEGDTQYF.

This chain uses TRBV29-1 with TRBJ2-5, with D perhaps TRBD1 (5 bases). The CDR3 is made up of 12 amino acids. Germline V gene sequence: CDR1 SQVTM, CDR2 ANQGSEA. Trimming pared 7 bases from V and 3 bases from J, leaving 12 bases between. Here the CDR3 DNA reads TGCAGCGCTGCAGGGTACGAAGAGACCCAGTACTTC. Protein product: CSAAGYEETQYF.

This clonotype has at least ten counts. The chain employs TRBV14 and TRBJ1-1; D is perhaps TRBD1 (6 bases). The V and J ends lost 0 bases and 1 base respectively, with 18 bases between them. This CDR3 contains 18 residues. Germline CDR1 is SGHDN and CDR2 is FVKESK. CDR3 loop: CASSQDWALQGSNTEAFF. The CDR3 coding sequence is TGTGCCAGCAGCCAAGATTGGGCCCTACAGGGTTCGAACACTGAAGCTTTCTTT. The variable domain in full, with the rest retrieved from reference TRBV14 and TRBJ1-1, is EAGVTQFPSHSVIEKGQTVTLRCDPISGHDNLYWYRRVMGKEIKFLLHFVKESKQDESGMPNNRFLAERTGGTYSTLKVQPAELEDSGVYFCASSQDWALQGSNTEAFFGQGTRLTVV.

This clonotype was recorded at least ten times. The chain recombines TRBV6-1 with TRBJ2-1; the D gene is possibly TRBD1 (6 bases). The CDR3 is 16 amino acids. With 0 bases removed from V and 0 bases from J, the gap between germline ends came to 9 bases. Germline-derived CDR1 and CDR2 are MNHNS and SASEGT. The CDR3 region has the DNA TGTGCCAGCAGTGAAGCTTTGGACAGCTCCTACAATGAGCAGTTCTTC. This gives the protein CASSEALDSSYNEQFF.

The CDR3 DNA sequence: TGTGCCAGCAGCCTGGACAGGGCCTACGAGCAGTACTTC. This encodes CASSLDRAYEQYF. V usage is TRBV3-1 and J usage is TRBJ2-7, with 8 bases matching TRBD1. The CDR3 is 13 residues long. V was clipped by 4 bases and J by 2 bases; unmatched bases: 1. From germline, CDR1 is LGHDT and CDR2 YNNKEL (reference sequence).